Listed below are T cell receptor beta chains from one sample, sequenced in a study of blood T cell repertoires in COVID-19. Repertoires were generated with immunoSEQ multiplex PCR, while TCRdb's copy carries only in-frame clones and drops some. The sample holds about 330,000 clones, roughly 90% seen once. Specimen: peripheral blood. These receptors came from a woman between 50 and 59 years old with active or convalescent COVID-19. Both conserved end residues are part of each CDR3.

J gene: TRBJ1-2; V gene: TRBV5-6; CDR3 protein: CASSYQNTAGGTYGYTF
J gene: TRBJ1-2; V gene: TRBV18; CDR3 protein: CASSPPTPVYGYTF
J gene: TRBJ2-1; V gene: TRBV28; CDR3 protein: CASSFGTSGRPPDNEQFF
J gene: TRBJ1-1; V gene: TRBV7-8; CDR3 protein: CASSRDRNTEAFF
J gene: TRBJ2-5; V gene: TRBV28; CDR3 protein: CASGRGDSSAETQYF
J gene: TRBJ1-5; V gene: TRBV4-2; CDR3 protein: CASSQDVAVGSNQPQHF
J gene: TRBJ2-3; V gene: TRBV5-1; CDR3 protein: CASSLAWSSSVAYDTQYF
J gene: TRBJ1-2; V gene: TRBV25-1; CDR3 protein: CASSGTGPYGYTF
J gene: TRBJ1-1; V gene: TRBV19; CDR3 protein: CASSIEGGAAEAFF
J gene: TRBJ1-3; V gene: TRBV6-5; CDR3 protein: CASSPQVTGNTIYF
J gene: TRBJ2-5; V gene: TRBV11-2; CDR3 protein: CASSQHTGGEETQYF
J gene: TRBJ2-5; V gene: TRBV10-3; CDR3 protein: CAISVAAREGVETQYF
J gene: TRBJ2-7; V gene: TRBV3-1/TRBV3-2; CDR3 protein: CASSQEQRGNYEQYF
J gene: TRBJ2-3; V gene: TRBV3-1/TRBV3-2; CDR3 protein: CASSQRGGGADTQYF
J gene: TRBJ2-5; V gene: TRBV2; CDR3 protein: CASRGPGGRETQYF
J gene: TRBJ1-5; V gene: TRBV28; CDR3 protein: CASSFYNQPQHF
J gene: TRBJ2-5; V gene: TRBV27; CDR3 protein: CASSSKPWETQYF
J gene: TRBJ2-7; V gene: TRBV11-2; CDR3 protein: CASSLVYYGGGSNSYEQYF
J gene: TRBJ2-5; V gene: TRBV28; CDR3 protein: CATYGSIRETQYF
J gene: TRBJ2-7; V gene: TRBV16; CDR3 protein: CASSQYLGQNLYEQYF
J gene: TRBJ1-3; V gene: TRBV7-9; CDR3 protein: CASSLSSGNTIYF
J gene: TRBJ1-4; V gene: TRBV5-1; CDR3 protein: CASSPYQGSENEKLFF